The 15 T cell receptor beta chains presented below share a single source sample, sequenced in a study of T-cell reconstitution after alpha-beta-depleted transplantation in children. A library of TCRbeta sequences, prepared with unique molecular identifiers, was generated. Each CDR3 protein is one row after TCRdb ran MiXCR on the PCR reads. The profile shows 200,000 to 300,000 distinct CDR3 sequences, 20% to 30% of them singletons. Sample: PBMCs, mostly from graft donor cells, taken 360 days after TCRalphabeta/CD19-depleted stem cell transplant. All receptors derive from a female patient aged 2-15 years who had a stem cell transplant for congenital amegakaryocytic thrombocytopenia, so the T cells may come from the graft donor.

The V and J genes are TRBV5-1 and TRBJ1-1; 8 bases align to TRBD1. CDR3 length: 15 residues. Germline V gene lookup returns CDR1 SGHRS and CDR2 YFSETQ. The junction had 11 bases not matched to a gene; V was cut back by 4 bases and J by 6 bases. The CDR3 here is CASSPTQGAASEAFF. CDR3 DNA sequence: TGCGCCAGCAGCCCGACCCAGGGGGCGGCTTCTGAAGCTTTCTTT. Based on the CDR3 plus reference TRBV5-1 and TRBJ1-1, the full variable domain is KAGVTQTPRYLIKTRGQQVTLSCSPISGHRSVSWYQQTPGQGLQFLFEYFSETQRNKGNFPGRFSGRQFSNSRSEMNVSTLELGDSALYLCASSPTQGAASEAFFGQGTRLTVV.

This clonotype showed up many times. V gene TRBV29-1 combines with J gene TRBJ2-3; D gene uncertain. This CDR3 spans 14 amino acids. CDR1 and CDR2 (germline): SQVTM, ANQGSEA. V lost 5 bases to trimming and J lost 0 bases, with 12 bases between them. CDR3 DNA sequence: TGCAGCGTTTGGATCGTGCCTAGCACAGATACGCAGTATTTT. The encoded protein is CSVWIVPSTDTQYF.

This clonotype showed up just a few times. The J gene is TRBJ1-1, the V gene TRBV30; D call uncertain. The CDR3 length is 11 residues. Germline loops: CDR1 GTSNPN, CDR2 SVGIG (reference sequence). V was pared by 3 bases and J by 11 bases, with 13 bases between. This CDR3 reads CAWRGTSRAFF. CDR3 DNA: TGTGCCTGGAGGGGAACCTCGCGGGCTTTCTTT.

Many counts were recorded for this clonotype. The chain employs TRBV29-1 and TRBJ2-1; no definite D call. Germline V CDR1 and CDR2: SQVTM, ANQGSEA. The CDR3 consists of 14 residues. V was pared by 6 bases and J by 0 bases, with 12 bases between. CDR3 nucleotide sequence: TGCAGCGTCCCAGGACCCCGCTCCTACAATGAGCAGTTCTTC. Residues: CSVPGPRSYNEQFF.

V is TRBV12-3 or TRBV12-4 and J is TRBJ2-5; unclear D gene. Trimming cost V 3 bases and J 1 base, with 15 bases left between them. The CDR3 covers 16 residues. In DNA, the CDR3 is TGTGCCAGCAGTTTTAGCTGGGGTGCTTTCCAAGAGACCCAGTACTTC. Protein: CASSFSWGAFQETQYF.

The sample holds many counts of this clonotype. The chain uses TRBV3-1 and TRBJ2-7; 8 bases fit TRBD2. Germline V lookup: CDR1 LGHDT, CDR2 YNNKEL (reference sequence). There are 14 residues in the CDR3. The junction had 4 bases not matched to a gene; V was cut back by 6 bases and J by 0 bases. CDR3 bases: TGTGCCAGCAGACCTACTAGCGGCTCCTACGAGCAGTACTTC. Residues: CASRPTSGSYEQYF.

This clonotype was seen a handful of times. The chain employs TRBV7-2 and TRBJ2-3; D remains ambiguous. The V end lost 5 bases, the J end lost 5 bases, and 11 bases lay between the germline ends. The CDR3 is 13 residues long. The germline CDR1 and CDR2 sequences are SGHTA and FQGNSA. In DNA form, the CDR3 reads TGTGCCAGCAGCCCAGGAGTGGGAGATACGCAGTATTTT. Protein sequence: CASSPGVGDTQYF.

This clonotype was observed a handful of times. The genes are TRBV7-9 and TRBJ2-1; the D is unclear. V lost 2 bases and J lost 0, with 5 bases in between. Germline V lookup: CDR1 SEHNR, CDR2 FQNEAQ (reference sequence). This CDR3 has 14 amino acids. The CDR3 DNA is TGTGCCAGCAGCTTAATGGACTCCTACAATGAGCAGTTCTTC. Its protein is CASSLMDSYNEQFF. Full variable domain (outside the CDR3, taken from reference TRBV7-9 and TRBJ2-1): DTGVSQNPRHKITKRGQNVTFRCDPISEHNRLYWYRQTLGQGPEFLTYFQNEAQLEKSRLLSDRFSAERPKGSFSTLEIQRTEQGDSAMYLCASSLMDSYNEQFFGPGTRLTVL.

The chain has TRBV4-1 and TRBJ1-5, with D possibly being TRBD1 (5 bases). CDR3 length equals 15 residues. In germline, CDR1 is MGHRA, CDR2 YSYEKL. Trimming shortened V by 6 bases and J by 2 bases, and 14 bases separated the two germline ends. CDR3 nucleotide sequence: TGCGCCAGCAGGGGGATCGGGACCGGCAATCAGCCCCAGCATTTT. Amino acids: CASRGIGTGNQPQHF.

V is TRBV19 and J is TRBJ2-5; 8 nucleotides match TRBD1. Trimming cost V 9 bases and J 3 bases; bases outside gene matches: 6. This CDR3 is 13 amino acids long. From germline, CDR1 is LNHDA and CDR2 SQIVND (reference sequence). The CDR3 bases are TGTGCCAGCTCGGACAGGGCTAAAGAGACCCAGTACTTC. It yields the protein CASSDRAKETQYF.

This clonotype came up a few times. The chain couples TRBV12-3 or TRBV12-4 to TRBJ2-3; 9 bases line up with TRBD2. Unmatched junction bases numbered 14, after V lost 6 bases and J lost 4 bases. The CDR3 totals 17 residues. The CDR3: CASSRSRRAGGSDTQYF. CDR3 nucleotide sequence: TGTGCCAGCAGCCGTTCCCGGAGAGCGGGGGGTTCAGATACGCAGTATTTT.

The chain carries TRBV6-2 or TRBV6-3 and TRBJ1-5, with TRBD1 matching over 8 bases. Germline V CDR1 and CDR2: MNHEY, SVGEGT. CDR3 length: 16 residues. V lost 5 bases and J lost 1; bases outside the gene matches: 7. CDR3 in DNA: TGTGCCAGCAGTCTCGCAGGGGGCGTCAGCAATCAGCCCCAGCATTTT. It translates to CASSLAGGVSNQPQHF.

The sample holds many counts of this clonotype. The chain couples TRBV12-3 or TRBV12-4 to TRBJ2-1; maybe TRBD1 (6 bases). This CDR3 spans 13 amino acids. The V and J ends lost 1 base and 7 bases respectively, with 8 bases between them. In DNA form, the CDR3 reads TGTGCCAGCAGTTTAGGCAGGGGAAATGAGCAGTTCTTC. As protein: CASSLGRGNEQFF.

The table lists this clonotype with many counts. The chain has TRBV28 and TRBJ2-5, with 11 bases matching TRBD2. This CDR3 has 15 amino acids. Per the germline V gene, CDR1 is MDHEN and CDR2 is SYDVKM. V lost 1 base to trimming and J lost 4 bases; unmatched junction nucleotides: 2. The CDR3: CASSLFGTSGETQYF. The DNA for the CDR3 is TGTGCCAGCAGTTTATTTGGGACTAGCGGAGAGACCCAGTACTTC.

This clonotype has more than one count but fewer than ten. The rearrangement joins TRBV7-9 to TRBJ2-2; D is ambiguous. Looked up from germline, CDR1 is SEHNR and CDR2 is FQNEAQ (reference sequence). The V end lost 11 bases, the J end lost 3 bases, and 7 bases lay between the germline ends. This CDR3 has 11 amino acids. The CDR3 is CALGDTGELFF. In DNA form, the CDR3 reads TGTGCCCTTGGAGACACCGGGGAGCTGTTTTTT.